This TCR beta chain was captured by sequencing in a study of CD8+ T cells in alopecia areata. Whole-study results and caveats: Tofacitinib yielded significantly lower scalp clonality and fewer expanded CD8+ clones among the top 100.

The treatment denotes: oral pan-JAK inhibitor, 5-10 mg twice daily. This clone turned up a few times. Its antigen is as yet unknown. This CDR3 contains 14 residues. V was pared by 4 bases and J by 3 bases, with 14 bases between. The germline CDR1 and CDR2 sequences are SGDLS and YYNGEE. cDNA reverse transcribed from extracted RNA served as the sequencing template. Generated by immunoSEQ multiplex PCR, the TCRdb table keeps only in-frame clones and is missing some. The sample includes some 190,000 clones, roughly 60% of them seen just once. The TCR originated in a human donor with alopecia areata. The chain joins TRBV9 to TRBJ2-7; D is uncertain. The sample was CD4+ T cells sorted from blood, taken at week 24, from a patient treated with tofacitinib. CDR3 protein: CASSQEGRNYEQYF. The CDR3 region has the DNA TGTGCCAGCAGCCAAGAAGGACGGAACTACGAGCAGTACTTC.